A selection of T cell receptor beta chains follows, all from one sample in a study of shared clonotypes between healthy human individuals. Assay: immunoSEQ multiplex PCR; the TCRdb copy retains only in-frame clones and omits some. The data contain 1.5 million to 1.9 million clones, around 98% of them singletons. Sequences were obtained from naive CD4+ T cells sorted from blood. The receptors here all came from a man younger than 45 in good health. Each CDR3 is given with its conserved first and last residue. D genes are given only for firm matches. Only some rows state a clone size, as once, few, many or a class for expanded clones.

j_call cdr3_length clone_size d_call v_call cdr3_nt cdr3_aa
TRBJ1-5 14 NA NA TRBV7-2 TGTGCCAGCAGCCGAGACAGTAGCAATCAGCCCCAGCATTTT CASSRDSSNQPQHF
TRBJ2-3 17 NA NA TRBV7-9 TGTGCCAGCAGCCCACACCGCCGGCAGGGGAGCACAGATACGCAGTATTTT CASSPHRRQGSTDTQYF
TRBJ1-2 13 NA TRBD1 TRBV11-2 TGTGCCAGCAGTCCAGGACAGGGGAGTTATTACACCTTC CASSPGQGSYYTF
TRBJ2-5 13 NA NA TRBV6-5 TGTGCCAGCAGCTACAGAATACAAGAGACCCAGTACTTC CASSYRIQETQYF
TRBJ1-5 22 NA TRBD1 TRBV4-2 TGTGCCAGCAGCCAGAGACCGGGGACAGGGGTAGCGACTCAAATAGCAATCAGCCCCCAGCATTTT CASSQRPGTGVATQIAISPQHF
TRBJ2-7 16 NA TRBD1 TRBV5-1 TGCGCCAGCAGCTGGGAGAGGGACAGGGGTACCTACGAGCAGTACTTC CASSWERDRGTYEQYF
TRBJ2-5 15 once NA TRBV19 TGTGCCAGTAGTATAAGGGTGACTCCAGGGGAGACCCAGTACTTC CASSIRVTPGETQYF
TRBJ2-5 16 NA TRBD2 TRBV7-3 TGTGCCAGCAGCTTAATGCCTAGCGGGGTACAAGAGACCCAGTACTTC CASSLMPSGVQETQYF
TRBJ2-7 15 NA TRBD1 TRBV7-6 TGTGCCAGCAGCTTAGCTGTGGACAGGGTATACGAGCAGTACTTC CASSLAVDRVYEQYF
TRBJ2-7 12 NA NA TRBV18 TGTGCCAGCTCACCATCCCTCTACGAGCAGTACTTC CASSPSLYEQYF
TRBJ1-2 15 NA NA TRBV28 TGTGCCAGCAGTTTATCCCGGACCGCGAACTATGGCTACACCTTC CASSLSRTANYGYTF
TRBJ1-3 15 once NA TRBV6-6 TGTGCCAGCAGTTTGGACGTTGCTTCTGGAAACACCATATATTTT CASSLDVASGNTIYF
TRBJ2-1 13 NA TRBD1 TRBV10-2 TGCGCCAGCAGAGGGACAGCTATCAATGAGCAGTTCTTC CASRGTAINEQFF
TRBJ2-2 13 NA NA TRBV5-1 TGCGCCAGCAGCTTGGGTCACAGTGGGGAGCTGTTTTTT CASSLGHSGELFF
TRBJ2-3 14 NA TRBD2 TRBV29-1 TGCAGCGTTGGGCTAGCGGGAAGCACAGATACGCAGTATTTT CSVGLAGSTDTQYF
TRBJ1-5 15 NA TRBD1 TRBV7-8 TGTGCCAGCCCGGACAGGCGGAACGGCAATCAGCCCCAGCATTTT CASPDRRNGNQPQHF
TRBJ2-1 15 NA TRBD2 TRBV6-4 TGTGCCAGCAGCCCTACTAGCGGGTCCTACAATGAGCAGTTCTTC CASSPTSGSYNEQFF
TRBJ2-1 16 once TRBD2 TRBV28 TGTGCCAGCAGTTTGACTAGCGGGAGGACCTACAATGAGCAGTTCTTC CASSLTSGRTYNEQFF
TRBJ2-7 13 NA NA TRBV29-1 TGCAGCGTCCTTGGGTACCGGGGAGGCGAGCAGTACTTC CSVLGYRGGEQYF
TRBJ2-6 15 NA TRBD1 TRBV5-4 TGTGCCAGCAGCCCAGGGGGTTCTGGGGCCAACGTCCTGACTTTC CASSPGGSGANVLTF
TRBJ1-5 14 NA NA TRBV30 TGTGCCTGGAGTGGGATTCGGGGAAATCAGCCCCAGCATTTT CAWSGIRGNQPQHF
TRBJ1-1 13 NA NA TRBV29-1 TGCAGCGTTGAACCCAGACCGAACACTGAAGCTTTCTTT CSVEPRPNTEAFF
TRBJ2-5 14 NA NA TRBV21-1 TGTGCCAGCAGCAAAGCGGGGGATCTAGAGACCCAGTACTTC CASSKAGDLETQYF
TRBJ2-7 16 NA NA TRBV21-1 TGTGCCAACCACAAAACCTCGGGGGCGAGCGGTTACGAGCAGTACTTC CANHKTSGASGYEQYF
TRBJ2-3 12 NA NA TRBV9 TGTGCCAGCAGCGTAGAGAAAGATACGCAGTATTTT CASSVEKDTQYF
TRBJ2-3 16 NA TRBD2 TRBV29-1 TGCAGCGTTGAACGCTTAGCGGGATCTGTCACAGATACGCAGTATTTT CSVERLAGSVTDTQYF
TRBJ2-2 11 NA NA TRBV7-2 TGTGCCAGCACCCTCAGGAGGGAGCTGTTTTTT CASTLRRELFF
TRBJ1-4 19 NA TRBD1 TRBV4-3 TGCGCCAGCAGCCCGGGGACAGGGGCGCCGATGTTGACTAATGAAAAACTGTTTTTT CASSPGTGAPMLTNEKLFF
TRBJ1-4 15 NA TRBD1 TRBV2 TGTGCCAGCAGTCCGAGGACAGGAAAAAATGAAAAACTGTTTTTT CASSPRTGKNEKLFF
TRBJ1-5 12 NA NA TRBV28 TGTGCCAGCAGTTTCGAGGGAAAGCCCCAGCATTTT CASSFEGKPQHF
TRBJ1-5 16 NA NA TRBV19 TGTGCCAGTAGTAAGGTCGCCGGGCAGGGGAATCAGCCCCAGCATTTT CASSKVAGQGNQPQHF
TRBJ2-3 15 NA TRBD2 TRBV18 TGTGCCAGCTCAACGACTAGCGGGTCCGCAGATACGCAGTATTTT CASSTTSGSADTQYF
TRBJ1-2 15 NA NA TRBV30 TGTGCCTGGAGTGATTATTTCAGGGTTAACTATGGCTACACCTTC CAWSDYFRVNYGYTF
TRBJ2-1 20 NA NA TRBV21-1 TGTGCCAGCAGCAAAGGTCGGTGGGGGGTGTTAGCGGGAATCGACAATGAGCAGTTCTTC CASSKGRWGVLAGIDNEQFF
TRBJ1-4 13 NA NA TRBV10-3 TGTGCCACCCAGGGATACGGGGGTGAAAAACTGTTTTTT CATQGYGGEKLFF
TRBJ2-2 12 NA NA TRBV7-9 TGTGCCAGCAGCCCAGTTTCGCGGGAGCTGTTTTTT CASSPVSRELFF
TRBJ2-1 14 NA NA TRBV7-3 TGTGCCAGCAGCTTAAATTCGGCTCACAATGAGCAGTTCTTC CASSLNSAHNEQFF
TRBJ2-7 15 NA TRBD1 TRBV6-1 TGTGCCAGCAGTCCCGGACAGGGGCCCCTTTCGGAGCAGTACTTC CASSPGQGPLSEQYF
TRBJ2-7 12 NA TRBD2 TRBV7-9 TGTGCCACCGGACTAGCGGGACCCGAGCAGTACTTC CATGLAGPEQYF
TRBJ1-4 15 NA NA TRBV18 TGTGCCAGCTCACCGCGAGGGTTATCTAATGAAAAACTGTTTTTT CASSPRGLSNEKLFF
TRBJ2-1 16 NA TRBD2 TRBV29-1 TGCAGCGTTGACCCCCCATGGACTAGCGGGAGAGGTGAGCAGTTCTTC CSVDPPWTSGRGEQFF
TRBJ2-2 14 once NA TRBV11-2 TGTGCCAGCAGCTTTAGGTTGAACACCGGGGAGCTGTTTTTT CASSFRLNTGELFF
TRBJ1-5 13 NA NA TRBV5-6 TGTGCCAGCAGTCGAACAGGGCAGAAGCCCCAGCATTTT CASSRTGQKPQHF
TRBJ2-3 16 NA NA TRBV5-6 TGTGCCAGCAGCTTGGTCGCCGGGACAACCACAGATACGCAGTATTTT CASSLVAGTTTDTQYF
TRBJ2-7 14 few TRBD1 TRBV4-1 TGCGCCAGCAGCCGACAGGGGCCTATATACGAGCAGTACTTC CASSRQGPIYEQYF
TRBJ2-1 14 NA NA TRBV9 TGTGCCAGCAGCGTGAGCGGGCGCTACAATGAGCAGTTCTTC CASSVSGRYNEQFF
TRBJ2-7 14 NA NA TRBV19 TGTGCCAGTAGTATGGGCGGGAAGTCCTACGAGCAGTACTTC CASSMGGKSYEQYF